These 5 T cell receptor beta chains originate from one sample sequenced in a study of shared clonotypes between healthy human individuals. CD45RO-negative cells were positively selected for CCR7, leaving out terminally differentiated effector memory CD45RA+ cells. TCRdb's table, derived via immunoSEQ multiplex PCR, lists solely in-frame clones and lacks some. The repertoire holds hundreds of thousands of clones, about 96% seen once, with less than 0.25% in the top ten. What was sequenced was naive CD8+ T cells sorted from blood. All receptors come from a man aged 30 to 39 in good health.

The chain employs TRBV9 and TRBJ2-1; 9 nucleotides align to TRBD1. Germline CDR1 is SGDLS and CDR2 is YYNGEE. Unmatched junction bases numbered 0, after V lost 0 bases and J lost 5 bases. CDR3 length: 14 residues. The DNA of the CDR3 is TGTGCCAGCAGCGTAGGGGACAGGGACAATGAGCAGTTCTTC. Residues: CASSVGDRDNEQFF.

This chain links TRBV7-2 with TRBJ2-1, with 11 bases identical to TRBD2. The V and J ends lost 2 bases and 6 bases, in that order; junction bases with no gene match: 9. The CDR3 spans 17 residues. Germline V lookup: CDR1 SGHTA, CDR2 FQGNSA. CDR3 in amino acids: CASSLTSSGRIGNEQFF. CDR3 DNA sequence: TGTGCCAGCAGCTTAACATCTAGCGGGAGGATCGGCAATGAGCAGTTCTTC.

This rearrangement joins TRBV27 to TRBJ2-7, with D uncertain. The CDR3 loop spans 12 amino acids. The germline V gene has CDR1 MNHEY and CDR2 SMNVEV (reference sequence). The V end was cut by 4 bases, the J end by 5 bases, with 9 bases between. This CDR3 is CASSSFLHEQYF. The DNA for the CDR3 is TGTGCCAGCAGTTCCTTTCTTCACGAGCAGTACTTC.

The chain carries TRBV5-5 and TRBJ1-5; D might be TRBD1 (5 bases). Germline V gene lookup returns CDR1 SGHKS and CDR2 YYEKEE (reference sequence). The CDR3 is 16 residues long. V gave up 0 bases and J gave up 3 bases, with 13 bases separating them. The CDR3 spells CASSLEGGADNQPQHF. CDR3 DNA sequence: TGTGCCAGCAGCTTGGAGGGAGGGGCCGACAATCAGCCCCAGCATTTT.

The sample holds one count of this clone. This chain connects TRBV27 to TRBJ1-2, with 7 bases lining up with TRBD1. CDR1 MNHEY and CDR2 SMNVEV come from the germline V gene (reference sequence). This CDR3 has 14 residues. V shed 0 bases and J 5 bases; nucleotides not matched to a gene: 3. The CDR3 DNA follows: TGTGCCAGCAGTTTATCTTCGACAGGGTATGGCTACACCTTC. Translation: CASSLSSTGYGYTF.